This note documents a single TCR beta chain sequence. Its antigen is unidentified. Treatment of the sample: approximately 18 received Ad26.COV2.S at low or high dose, single or two shots; 5 received placebo; per-sample allocation not given. Specimens were obtained on day 63 following the first vaccine or placebo injection. Boston supplied an adult donor aged 18-55 years. Using immunoSEQ multiplex PCR, the repertoire was profiled, and TCRdb retains in-frame clones only, with some absent. The table shows almost 400,000 clones, with around 89% occurring only once. The data were obtained in a study of Ad26.COV2.S vaccination and SARS-CoV-2 variants. Study overall: Ad26.COV2.S, an intramuscular injection, was given once or twice 56 days apart.

Study-level points and caveats: There was a possibility that the TCR breadth and depth analyses underestimated total T cell responses. Substantial breadth in spike-specific CD8+ and CD4+ T cell responses was reportedly seen after vaccination.

The clonotype originates from a person aged 18-65 years who received the Ad26.COV2.S COVID-19 vaccine or a placebo. The sample in question was peripheral blood, obtained in a trial of Ad26.COV2.S vaccine versus placebo.

The CDR3 here is CASSSIAGGPLTYNEQFF. CDR3 DNA sequence: TGTGCCAGCAGTTCGATAGCGGGAGGGCCCCTAACCTACAATGAGCAGTTCTTC. The rearrangement uses TRBV28 and TRBJ2-1; 11 positions match TRBD2. The J segment lost 2 bases and the V segment lost 4 bases, leaving 10 bases of the junction unmatched. The CDR3 is made up of 18 amino acids. CDR1 is MDHEN and CDR2 is SYDVKM in the germline V gene.